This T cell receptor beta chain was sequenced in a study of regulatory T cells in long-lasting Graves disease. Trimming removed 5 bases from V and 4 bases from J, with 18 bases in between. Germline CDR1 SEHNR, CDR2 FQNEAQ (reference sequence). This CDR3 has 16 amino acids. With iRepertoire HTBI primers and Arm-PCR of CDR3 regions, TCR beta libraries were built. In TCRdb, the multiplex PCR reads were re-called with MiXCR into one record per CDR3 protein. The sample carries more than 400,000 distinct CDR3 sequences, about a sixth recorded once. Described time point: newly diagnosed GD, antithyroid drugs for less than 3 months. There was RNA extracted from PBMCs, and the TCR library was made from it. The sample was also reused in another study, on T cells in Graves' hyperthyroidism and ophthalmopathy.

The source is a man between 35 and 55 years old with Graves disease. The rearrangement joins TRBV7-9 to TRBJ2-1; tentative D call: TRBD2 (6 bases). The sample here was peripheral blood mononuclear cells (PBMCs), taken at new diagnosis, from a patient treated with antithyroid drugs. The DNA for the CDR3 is TGTGCCAGCAGCCTACCCGGGAGAGGGGTTTACAATGAGCAGTTCTTC. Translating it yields CASSLPGRGVYNEQFF.